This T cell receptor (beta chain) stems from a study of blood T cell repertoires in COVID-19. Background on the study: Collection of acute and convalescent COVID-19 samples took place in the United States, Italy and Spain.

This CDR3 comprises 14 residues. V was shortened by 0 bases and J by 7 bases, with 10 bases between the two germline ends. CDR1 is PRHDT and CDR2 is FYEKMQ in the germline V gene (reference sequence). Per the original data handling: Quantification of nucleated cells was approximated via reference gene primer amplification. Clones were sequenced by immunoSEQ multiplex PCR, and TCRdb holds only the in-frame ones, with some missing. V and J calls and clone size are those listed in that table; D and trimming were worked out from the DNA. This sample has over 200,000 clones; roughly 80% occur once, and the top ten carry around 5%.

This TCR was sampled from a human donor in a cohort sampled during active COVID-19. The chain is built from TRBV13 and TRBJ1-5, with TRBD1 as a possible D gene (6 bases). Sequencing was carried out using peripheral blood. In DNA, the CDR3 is TGTGCCAGCAGCTTAGGGGGCCAGGGGCAGCCCCAGCATTTT. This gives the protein CASSLGGQGQPQHF.